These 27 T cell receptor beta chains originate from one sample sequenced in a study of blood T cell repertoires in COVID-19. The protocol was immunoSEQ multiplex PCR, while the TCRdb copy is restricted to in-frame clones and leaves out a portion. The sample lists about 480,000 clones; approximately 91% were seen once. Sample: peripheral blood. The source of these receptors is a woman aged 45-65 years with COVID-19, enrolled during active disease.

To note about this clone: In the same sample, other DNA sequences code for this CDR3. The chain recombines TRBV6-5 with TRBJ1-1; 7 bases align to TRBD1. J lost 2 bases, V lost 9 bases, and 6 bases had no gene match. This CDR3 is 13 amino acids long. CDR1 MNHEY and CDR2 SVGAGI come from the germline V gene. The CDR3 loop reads CASSGTANTEAFF. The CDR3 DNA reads TGTGCCAGTTCCGGGACAGCTAACACTGAAGCTTTCTTT.

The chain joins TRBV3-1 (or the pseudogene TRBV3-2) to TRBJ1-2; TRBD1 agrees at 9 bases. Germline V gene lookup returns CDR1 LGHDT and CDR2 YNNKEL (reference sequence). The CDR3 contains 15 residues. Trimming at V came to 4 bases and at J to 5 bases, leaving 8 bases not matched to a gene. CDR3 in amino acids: CASSRDRELWYGYTF. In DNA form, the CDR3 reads TGTGCCAGCAGCCGGGACAGGGAGCTCTGGTATGGCTACACCTTC.

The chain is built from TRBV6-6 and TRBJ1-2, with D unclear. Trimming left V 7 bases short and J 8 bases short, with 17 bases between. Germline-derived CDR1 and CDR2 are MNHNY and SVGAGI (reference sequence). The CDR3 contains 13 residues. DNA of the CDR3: TGTGCCAGCACCCGACCCCCGGAGGCCGGCTACACCTTC. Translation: CASTRPPEAGYTF.

In DNA, the CDR3 is TGTGCCAGCAGTGATACACAGGCCACCTTC. As protein: CASSDTQATF. V usage is TRBV2 and J usage is TRBJ1-2, with D perhaps matching TRBD1 (5 bases). The CDR3 extends over 10 amino acids. The V gene's germline CDR1 is SNHLY and CDR2 FYNNEI. Deletions cut 3 bases from V and 13 bases from J, with 9 bases between.

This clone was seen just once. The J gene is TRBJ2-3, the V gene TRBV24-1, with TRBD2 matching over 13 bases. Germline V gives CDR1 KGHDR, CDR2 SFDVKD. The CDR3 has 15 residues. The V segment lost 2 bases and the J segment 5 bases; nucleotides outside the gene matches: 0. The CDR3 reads CATSDWTSGGDTQYF. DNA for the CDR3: TGTGCCACCAGTGATTGGACTAGCGGGGGAGATACGCAGTATTTT.

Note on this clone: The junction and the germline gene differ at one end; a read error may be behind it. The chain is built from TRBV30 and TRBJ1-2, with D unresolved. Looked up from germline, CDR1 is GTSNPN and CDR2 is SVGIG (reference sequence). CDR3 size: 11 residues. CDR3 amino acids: CASGQGGSSFF. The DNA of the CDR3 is TGTGCCTCCGGCCAAGGAGGGAGCTCTTTCTTC.

The CDR3 DNA reads TGTGCCAGCAGCCAAGATTTGGCAGGGCTAACCGGGGAGCTGTTTTTT. It yields the protein CASSQDLAGLTGELFF. The chain couples TRBV3-1 (or the pseudogene TRBV3-2) to TRBJ2-2; D might be TRBD1 (5 bases). The CDR3 extends over 16 amino acids. Germline V gives CDR1 LGHDT, CDR2 YNNKEL (reference sequence). The germline V and J ends were trimmed by 0 bases and 5 bases, with 13 bases remaining between them.

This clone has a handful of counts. The CDR3 DNA reads as TGTGCCAGCAGCTTGTCCAGGGGCACTGAAGCTTTCTTT. Translating gives CASSLSRGTEAFF. The rearrangement joins TRBV11-2 to TRBJ1-1; D may be TRBD1 (6 bases). The CDR3 loop spans 13 amino acids. The germline V gene has CDR1 SGHAT and CDR2 FQNNGV. The V gene lost 3 bases and the J gene lost 4 bases, with 9 bases spanning the gap.

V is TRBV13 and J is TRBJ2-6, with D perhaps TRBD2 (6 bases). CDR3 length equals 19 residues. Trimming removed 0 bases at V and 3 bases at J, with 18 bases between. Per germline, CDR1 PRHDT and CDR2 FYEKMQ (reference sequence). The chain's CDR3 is CASSLGTGDGVVGANVLTF. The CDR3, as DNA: TGTGCCAGCAGCTTAGGAACGGGGGATGGCGTAGTTGGGGCCAACGTCCTGACTTTC.

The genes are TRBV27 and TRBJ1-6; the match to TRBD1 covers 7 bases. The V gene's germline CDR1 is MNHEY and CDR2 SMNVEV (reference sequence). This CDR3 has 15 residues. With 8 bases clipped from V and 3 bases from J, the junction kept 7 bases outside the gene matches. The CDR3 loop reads CASGAGGLYNSPLHF. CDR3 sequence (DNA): TGTGCCAGCGGTGCAGGGGGTCTCTATAATTCACCCCTCCACTTT.

CDR3 coding DNA: TGTGCCAGCAGCTTGGGACTAGCGGTGGATACGCAGTATTTT. Translated, it gives CASSLGLAVDTQYF. J is TRBJ2-3 and V is TRBV5-5; 9 bases match TRBD2. The CDR3 contains 14 residues. The germline V gene encodes CDR1 SGHKS and CDR2 YYEKEE (reference sequence). Losses at the gene ends were 0 bases for V and 6 bases for J; bases not matched to a gene: 2.

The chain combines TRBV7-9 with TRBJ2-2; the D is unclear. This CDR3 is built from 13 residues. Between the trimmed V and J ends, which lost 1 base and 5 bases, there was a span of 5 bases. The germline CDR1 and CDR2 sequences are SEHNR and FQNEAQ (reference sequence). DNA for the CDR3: TGTGCCAGCAGCTTAGACCAGACCGGGGAGCTGTTTTTT. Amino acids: CASSLDQTGELFF.

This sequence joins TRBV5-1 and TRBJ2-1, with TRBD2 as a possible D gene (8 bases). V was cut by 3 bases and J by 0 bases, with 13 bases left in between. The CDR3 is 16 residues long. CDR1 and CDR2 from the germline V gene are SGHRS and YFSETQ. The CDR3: CASSSGGGSSYNEQFF. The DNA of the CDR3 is TGCGCCAGCAGCTCGGGAGGGGGCAGCTCCTACAATGAGCAGTTCTTC.

CDR3 sequence: CASRDPRVIQPQHF. CDR3 nucleotide sequence: TGTGCCAGCAGGGACCCCAGGGTGATTCAGCCCCAGCATTTT. The chain is built from TRBV6-5 and TRBJ1-5; the D gene is possibly TRBD1 (5 bases). V lost 6 bases and J lost 6, with 15 bases in between. The CDR3 spans 14 residues. Per germline, CDR1 MNHEY and CDR2 SVGAGI.

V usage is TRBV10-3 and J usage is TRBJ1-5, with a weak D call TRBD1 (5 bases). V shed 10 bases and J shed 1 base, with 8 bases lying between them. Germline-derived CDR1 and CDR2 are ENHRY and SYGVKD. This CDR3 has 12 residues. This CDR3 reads CATQGSNQPQHF. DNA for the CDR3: TGTGCCACCCAGGGAAGCAATCAGCCCCAGCATTTT.

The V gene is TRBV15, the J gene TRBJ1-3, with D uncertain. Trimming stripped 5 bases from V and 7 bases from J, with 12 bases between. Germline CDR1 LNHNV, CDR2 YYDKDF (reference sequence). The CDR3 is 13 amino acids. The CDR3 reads CATSGSVRNTIYF. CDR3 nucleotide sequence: TGTGCCACCAGCGGAAGCGTGAGGAACACCATATATTTT.

The CDR3 DNA reads TGCGCCAGCAGCTTGGTCGGGACATACTACGAGCAGTACTTC. This gives the protein CASSLVGTYYEQYF. This chain links TRBV5-1 with TRBJ2-7; D is possibly TRBD1 (6 bases). Germline assignment: CDR1 SGHRS and CDR2 YFSETQ. The CDR3 has 14 residues. V was shortened by 0 bases and J by 3 bases, with 10 bases between the two germline ends.

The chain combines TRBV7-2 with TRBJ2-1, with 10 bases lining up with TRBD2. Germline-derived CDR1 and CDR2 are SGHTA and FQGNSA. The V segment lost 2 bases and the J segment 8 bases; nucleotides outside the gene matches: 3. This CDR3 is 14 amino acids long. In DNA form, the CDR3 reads TGTGCCAGCAGCTTAACAGCGGGGGGGGATGAGCAGTTCTTC. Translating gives CASSLTAGGDEQFF.

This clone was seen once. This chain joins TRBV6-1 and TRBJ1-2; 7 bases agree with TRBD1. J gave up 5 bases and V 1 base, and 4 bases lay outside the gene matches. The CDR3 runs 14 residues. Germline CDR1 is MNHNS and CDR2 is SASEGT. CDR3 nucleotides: TGTGCCAGCAGTGAAGATCCAGGGGGGTATGGCTACACCTTC. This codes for CASSEDPGGYGYTF.

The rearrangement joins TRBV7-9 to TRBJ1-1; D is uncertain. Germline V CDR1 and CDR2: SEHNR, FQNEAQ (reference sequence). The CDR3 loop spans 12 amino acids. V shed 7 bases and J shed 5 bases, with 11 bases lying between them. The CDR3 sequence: CASTEAVTEAFF. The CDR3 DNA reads TGTGCCAGCACCGAGGCTGTTACTGAAGCTTTCTTT.

The CDR3 DNA sequence: TGTGCCAGCAGAGACAGGGGCTATAATTCACCCCTCCACTTT. Amino acids: CASRDRGYNSPLHF. The chain is built from TRBV6-5 and TRBJ1-6, with 8 nucleotides matching TRBD1. Germline CDR1 reads MNHEY; CDR2 reads SVGAGI. The CDR3 contains 14 residues. V shed 6 bases and J 3 bases; nucleotides not matched to a gene: 1.

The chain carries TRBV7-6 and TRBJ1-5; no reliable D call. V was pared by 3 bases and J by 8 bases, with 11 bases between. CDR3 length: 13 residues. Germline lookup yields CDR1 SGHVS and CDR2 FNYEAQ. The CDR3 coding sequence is TGTGCCAGCAGCTTGTCAGGTTCGGAGCCCCAGCATTTT. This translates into CASSLSGSEPQHF.

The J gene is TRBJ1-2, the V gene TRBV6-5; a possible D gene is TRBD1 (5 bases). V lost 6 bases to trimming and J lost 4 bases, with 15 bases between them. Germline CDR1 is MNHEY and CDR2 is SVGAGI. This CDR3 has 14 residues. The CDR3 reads CASRPRVQGYGYTF. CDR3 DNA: TGTGCCAGCAGACCCAGGGTCCAGGGCTATGGCTACACCTTC.

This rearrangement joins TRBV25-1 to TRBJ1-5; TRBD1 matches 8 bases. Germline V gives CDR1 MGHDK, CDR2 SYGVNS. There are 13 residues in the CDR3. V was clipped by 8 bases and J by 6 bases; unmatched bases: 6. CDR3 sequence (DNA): TGTGCCAGCTCGGACAGGGAGGGTCAGCCCCAGCATTTT. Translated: CASSDREGQPQHF. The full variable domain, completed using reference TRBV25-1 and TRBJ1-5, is EADIYQTPRYLVIGTGKKITLECSQTMGHDKMYWYQQDPGMELHLIHYSYGVNSTEKGDLSSESTVSRIRTEHFPLTLESARPSHTSQYLCASSDREGQPQHFGDGTRLSIL.

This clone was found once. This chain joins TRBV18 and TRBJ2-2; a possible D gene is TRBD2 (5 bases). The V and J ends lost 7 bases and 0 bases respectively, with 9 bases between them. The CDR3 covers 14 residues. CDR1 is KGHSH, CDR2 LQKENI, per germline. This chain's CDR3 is CASYGVTNTGELFF. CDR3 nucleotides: TGTGCCAGCTACGGGGTTACGAACACCGGGGAGCTGTTTTTT.

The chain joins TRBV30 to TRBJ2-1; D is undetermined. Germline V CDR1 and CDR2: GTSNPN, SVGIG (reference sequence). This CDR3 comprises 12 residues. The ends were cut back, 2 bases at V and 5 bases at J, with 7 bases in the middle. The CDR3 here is CAWSNRHNEQFF. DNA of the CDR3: TGTGCCTGGAGTAACAGACACAATGAGCAGTTCTTC.

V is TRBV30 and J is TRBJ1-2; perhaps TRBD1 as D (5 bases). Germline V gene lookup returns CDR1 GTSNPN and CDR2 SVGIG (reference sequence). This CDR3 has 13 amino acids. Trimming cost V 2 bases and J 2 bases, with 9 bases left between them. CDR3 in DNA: TGTGCCTGGAGTACCCAGGGAAACTATGGCTACACCTTC. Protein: CAWSTQGNYGYTF.